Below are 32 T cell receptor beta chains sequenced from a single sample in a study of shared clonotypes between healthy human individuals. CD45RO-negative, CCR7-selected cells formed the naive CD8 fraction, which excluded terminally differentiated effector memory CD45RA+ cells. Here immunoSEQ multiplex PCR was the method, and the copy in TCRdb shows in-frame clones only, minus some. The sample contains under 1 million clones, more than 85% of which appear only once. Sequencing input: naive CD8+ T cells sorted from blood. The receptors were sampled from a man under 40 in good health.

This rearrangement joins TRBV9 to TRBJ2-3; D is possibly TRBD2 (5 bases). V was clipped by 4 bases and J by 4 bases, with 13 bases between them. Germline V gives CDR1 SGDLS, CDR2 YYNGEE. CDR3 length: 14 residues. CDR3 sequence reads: CASSPRDFADTQYF. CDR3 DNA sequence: TGTGCCAGCAGCCCCCGGGATTTCGCAGATACGCAGTATTTT.

CDR3 loop: CASSSTQGPDYGYTF. As DNA, the CDR3 is TGTGCCAGCAGCTCAACACAGGGCCCCGACTATGGCTACACCTTC. The chain carries TRBV11-2 and TRBJ1-2, with D maybe TRBD1 (6 bases). The germline CDR1 and CDR2 sequences are SGHAT and FQNNGV. The CDR3 runs 15 residues. V lost 4 bases and J lost 3, with 15 bases in between.

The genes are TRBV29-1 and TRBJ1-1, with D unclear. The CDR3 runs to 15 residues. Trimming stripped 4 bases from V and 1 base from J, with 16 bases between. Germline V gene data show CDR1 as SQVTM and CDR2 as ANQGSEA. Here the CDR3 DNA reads TGCAGCGTTGGGCATACAGAACGGACGAACACTGAAGCTTTCTTT. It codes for CSVGHTERTNTEAFF.

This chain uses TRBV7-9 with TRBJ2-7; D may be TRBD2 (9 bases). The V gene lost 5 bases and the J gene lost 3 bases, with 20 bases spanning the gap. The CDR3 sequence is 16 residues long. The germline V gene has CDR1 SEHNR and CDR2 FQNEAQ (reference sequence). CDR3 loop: CASSPSGTGPFYEQYF. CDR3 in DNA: TGTGCCAGCAGCCCTAGCGGGACAGGCCCCTTCTACGAGCAGTACTTC.

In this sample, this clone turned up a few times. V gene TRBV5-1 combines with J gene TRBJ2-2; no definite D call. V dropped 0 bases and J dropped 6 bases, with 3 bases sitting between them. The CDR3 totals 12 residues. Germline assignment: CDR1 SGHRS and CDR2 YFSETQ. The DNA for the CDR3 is TGCGCCAGCAGCTTGGGTCCCGGGGAGCTGTTTTTT. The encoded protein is CASSLGPGELFF.

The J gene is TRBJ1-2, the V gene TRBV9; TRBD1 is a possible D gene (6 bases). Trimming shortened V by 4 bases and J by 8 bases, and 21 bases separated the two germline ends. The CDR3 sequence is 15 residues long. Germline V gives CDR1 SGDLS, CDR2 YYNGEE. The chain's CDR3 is CASSTLGGANHGYTF. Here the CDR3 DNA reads TGTGCCAGCAGCACCCTCGGGGGGGCGAATCACGGCTACACCTTC. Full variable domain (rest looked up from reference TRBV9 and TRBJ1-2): DSGVTQTPKHLITATGQRVTLRCSPRSGDLSVYWYQQSLDQGLQFLIQYYNGEERAKGNILERFSAQQFPDLHSELNLSSLELGDSALYFCASSTLGGANHGYTFGSGTRLTVV.

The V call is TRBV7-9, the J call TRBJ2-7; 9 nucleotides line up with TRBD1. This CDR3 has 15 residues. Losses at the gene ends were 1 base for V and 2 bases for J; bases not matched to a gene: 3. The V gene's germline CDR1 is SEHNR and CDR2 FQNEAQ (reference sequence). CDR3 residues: CASSLGDRAPYEQYF. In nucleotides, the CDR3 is TGTGCCAGCAGCTTAGGGGACAGGGCACCCTACGAGCAGTACTTC.

CDR3 sequence reads: CASSSGTSGMNEQFF. The CDR3 nucleotides are TGCGCCAGCAGCTCGGGGACTAGCGGGATGAATGAGCAGTTCTTC. V gene TRBV5-1 combines with J gene TRBJ2-1; TRBD2 agrees at 13 bases. V was clipped by 3 bases and J by 7 bases; unmatched bases: 4. The CDR3 runs to 15 residues. The germline gives CDR1 SGHRS, CDR2 YFSETQ.

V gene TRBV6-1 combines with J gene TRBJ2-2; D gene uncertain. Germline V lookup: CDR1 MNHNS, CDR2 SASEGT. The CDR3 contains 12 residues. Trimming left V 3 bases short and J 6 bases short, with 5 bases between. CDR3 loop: CASSDLSGELFF. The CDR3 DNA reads TGTGCCAGCAGTGATCTCTCCGGGGAGCTGTTTTTT.

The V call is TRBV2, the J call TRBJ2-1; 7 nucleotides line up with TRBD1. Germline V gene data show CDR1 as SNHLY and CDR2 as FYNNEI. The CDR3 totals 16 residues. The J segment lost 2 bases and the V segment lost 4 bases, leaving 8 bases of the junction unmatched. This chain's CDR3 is CASSGDRVSPYNEQFF. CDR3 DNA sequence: TGTGCCAGCAGTGGCGACAGGGTCTCCCCCTACAATGAGCAGTTCTTC.

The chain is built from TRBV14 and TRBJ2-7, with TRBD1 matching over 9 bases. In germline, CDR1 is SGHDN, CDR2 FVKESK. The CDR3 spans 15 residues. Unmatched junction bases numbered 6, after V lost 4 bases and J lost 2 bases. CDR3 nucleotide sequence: TGTGCCAGCAGCCGATCCGGGACAGGGACCTACGAGCAGTACTTC. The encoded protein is CASSRSGTGTYEQYF.

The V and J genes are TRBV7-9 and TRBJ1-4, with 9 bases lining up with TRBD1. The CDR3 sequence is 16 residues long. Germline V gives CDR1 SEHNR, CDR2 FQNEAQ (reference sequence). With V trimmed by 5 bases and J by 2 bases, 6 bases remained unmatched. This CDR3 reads CASSRDRVRTNEKLFF. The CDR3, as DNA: TGTGCCAGCAGCCGGGACAGGGTTCGGACTAATGAAAAACTGTTTTTT.

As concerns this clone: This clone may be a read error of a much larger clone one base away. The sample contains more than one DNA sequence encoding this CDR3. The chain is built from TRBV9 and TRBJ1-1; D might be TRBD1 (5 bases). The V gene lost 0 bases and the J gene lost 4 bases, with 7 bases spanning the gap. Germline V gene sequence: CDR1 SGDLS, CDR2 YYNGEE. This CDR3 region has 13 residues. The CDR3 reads CASSVGGTTEAFF. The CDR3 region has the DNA TGTGCCAGCAGCGTAGGAGGGACCACTGAAGCTTTCTTT.

The CDR3 is CSVEGNNWNEQFF. The CDR3 DNA sequence: TGCAGCGTTGAGGGGAATAATTGGAATGAGCAGTTCTTC. This sequence joins TRBV29-1 and TRBJ2-1; D is ambiguous. The germline CDR1 and CDR2 sequences are SQVTM and ANQGSEA. The CDR3 has 13 residues. Between the trimmed V and J ends, which lost 3 bases and 7 bases, there was a span of 13 bases.

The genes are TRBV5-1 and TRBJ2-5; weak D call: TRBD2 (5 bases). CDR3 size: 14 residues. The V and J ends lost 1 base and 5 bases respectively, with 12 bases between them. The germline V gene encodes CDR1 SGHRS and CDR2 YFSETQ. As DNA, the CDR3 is TGCGCCAGCAGCTTGTTCGGGGTCAGGGAGACCCAGTACTTC. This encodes CASSLFGVRETQYF. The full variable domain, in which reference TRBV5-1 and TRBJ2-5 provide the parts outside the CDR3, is KAGVTQTPRYLIKTRGQQVTLSCSPISGHRSVSWYQQTPGQGLQFLFEYFSETQRNKGNFPGRFSGRQFSNSRSEMNVSTLELGDSALYLCASSLFGVRETQYFGPGTRLLVL.

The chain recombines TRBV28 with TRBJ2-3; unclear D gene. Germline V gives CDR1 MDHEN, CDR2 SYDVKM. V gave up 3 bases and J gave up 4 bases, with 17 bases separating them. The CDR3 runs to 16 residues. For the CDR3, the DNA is TGTGCCAGCAGTTTCCCCGTAGGCTGGGGTCCAGATACGCAGTATTTT. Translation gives CASSFPVGWGPDTQYF. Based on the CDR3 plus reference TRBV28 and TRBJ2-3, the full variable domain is DVKVTQSSRYLVKRTGEKVFLECVQDMDHENMFWYRQDPGLGLRLIYFSYDVKMKEKGDIPEGYSVSREKKERFSLILESASTNQTSMYLCASSFPVGWGPDTQYFGPGTRLTVL.

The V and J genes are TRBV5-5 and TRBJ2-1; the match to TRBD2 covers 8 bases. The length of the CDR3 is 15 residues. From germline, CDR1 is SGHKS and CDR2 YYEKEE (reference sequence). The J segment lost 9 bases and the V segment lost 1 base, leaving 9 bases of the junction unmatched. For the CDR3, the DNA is TGTGCCAGCAGCTTGTTCCTAAGCGGGAGCCTTGAGCAGTTCTTC. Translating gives CASSLFLSGSLEQFF.

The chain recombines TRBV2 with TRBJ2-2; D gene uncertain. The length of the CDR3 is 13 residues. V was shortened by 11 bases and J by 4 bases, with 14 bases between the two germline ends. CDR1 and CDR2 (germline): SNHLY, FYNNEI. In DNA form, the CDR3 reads TGTGCCGGGATTGACTCCAGCACCGGGGAGCTGTTTTTT. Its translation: CAGIDSSTGELFF.

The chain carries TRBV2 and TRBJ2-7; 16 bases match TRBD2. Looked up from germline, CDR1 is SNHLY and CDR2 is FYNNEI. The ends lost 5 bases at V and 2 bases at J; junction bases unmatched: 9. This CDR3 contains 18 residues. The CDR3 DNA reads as TGTGCCAGCAGTAATCACGGCGGGACTAGCGGGAGGGCCTACGAGCAGTACTTC. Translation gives CASSNHGGTSGRAYEQYF.

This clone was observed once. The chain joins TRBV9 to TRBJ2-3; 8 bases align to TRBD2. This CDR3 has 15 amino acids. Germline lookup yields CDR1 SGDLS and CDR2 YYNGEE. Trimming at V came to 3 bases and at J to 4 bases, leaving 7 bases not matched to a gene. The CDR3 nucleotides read TGTGCCAGCAGCGAAGGGACTAGTTTTTCAGATACGCAGTATTTT. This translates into CASSEGTSFSDTQYF.

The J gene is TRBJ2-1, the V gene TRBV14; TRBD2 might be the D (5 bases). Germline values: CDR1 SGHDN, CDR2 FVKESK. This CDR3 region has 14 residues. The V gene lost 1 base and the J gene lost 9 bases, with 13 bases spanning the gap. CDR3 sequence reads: CASSQVGNPREQFF. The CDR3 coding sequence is TGTGCCAGCAGCCAAGTCGGGAACCCGCGTGAGCAGTTCTTC.

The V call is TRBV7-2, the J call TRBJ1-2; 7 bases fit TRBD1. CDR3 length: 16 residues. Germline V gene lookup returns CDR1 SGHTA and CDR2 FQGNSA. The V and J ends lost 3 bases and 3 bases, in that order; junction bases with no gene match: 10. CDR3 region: CASSFARTGLDYGYTF. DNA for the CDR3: TGTGCCAGCAGCTTCGCTCGGACAGGACTCGACTATGGCTACACCTTC.

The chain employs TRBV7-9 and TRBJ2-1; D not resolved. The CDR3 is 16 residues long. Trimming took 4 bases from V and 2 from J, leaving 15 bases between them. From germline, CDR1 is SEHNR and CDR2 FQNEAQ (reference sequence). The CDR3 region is CASSSLRTGTYNEQFF. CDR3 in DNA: TGTGCCAGCAGCTCCCTCCGGACGGGTACCTACAATGAGCAGTTCTTC.

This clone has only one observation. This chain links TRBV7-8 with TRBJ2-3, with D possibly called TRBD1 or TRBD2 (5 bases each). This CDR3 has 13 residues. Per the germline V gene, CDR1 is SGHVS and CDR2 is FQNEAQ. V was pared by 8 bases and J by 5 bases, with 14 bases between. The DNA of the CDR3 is TGTGCCAGCGTCCGAGGGGTTTTAGATACGCAGTATTTT. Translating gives CASVRGVLDTQYF.

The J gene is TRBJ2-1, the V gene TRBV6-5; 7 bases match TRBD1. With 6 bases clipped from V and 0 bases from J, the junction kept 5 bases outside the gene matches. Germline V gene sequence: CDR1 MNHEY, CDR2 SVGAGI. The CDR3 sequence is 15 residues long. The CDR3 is CASSPGQSSYNEQFF. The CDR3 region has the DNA TGTGCCAGCAGCCCGGGACAGAGCTCCTACAATGAGCAGTTCTTC.

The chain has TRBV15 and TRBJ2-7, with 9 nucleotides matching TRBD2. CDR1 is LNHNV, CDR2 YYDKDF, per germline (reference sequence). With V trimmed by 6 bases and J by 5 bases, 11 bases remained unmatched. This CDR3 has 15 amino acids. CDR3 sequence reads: CATRPLSGSIHEQYF. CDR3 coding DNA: TGTGCCACCAGACCCCTTAGCGGGAGTATCCACGAGCAGTACTTC.

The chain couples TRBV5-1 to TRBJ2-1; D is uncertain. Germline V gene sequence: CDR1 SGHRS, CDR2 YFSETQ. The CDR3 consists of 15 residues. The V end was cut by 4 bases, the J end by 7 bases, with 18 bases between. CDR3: CASSAREWPENEQFF. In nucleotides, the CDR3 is TGCGCCAGCAGCGCCCGAGAGTGGCCCGAAAATGAGCAGTTCTTC. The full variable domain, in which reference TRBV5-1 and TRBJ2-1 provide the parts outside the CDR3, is KAGVTQTPRYLIKTRGQQVTLSCSPISGHRSVSWYQQTPGQGLQFLFEYFSETQRNKGNFPGRFSGRQFSNSRSEMNVSTLELGDSALYLCASSAREWPENEQFFGPGTRLTVL.

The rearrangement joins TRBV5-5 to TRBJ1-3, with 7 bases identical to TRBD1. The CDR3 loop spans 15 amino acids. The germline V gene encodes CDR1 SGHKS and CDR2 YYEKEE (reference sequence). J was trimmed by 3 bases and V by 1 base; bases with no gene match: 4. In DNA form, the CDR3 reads TGTGCCAGCAGCTTGAGTAGGGGGCTTGGAAACACCATATATTTT. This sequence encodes CASSLSRGLGNTIYF.

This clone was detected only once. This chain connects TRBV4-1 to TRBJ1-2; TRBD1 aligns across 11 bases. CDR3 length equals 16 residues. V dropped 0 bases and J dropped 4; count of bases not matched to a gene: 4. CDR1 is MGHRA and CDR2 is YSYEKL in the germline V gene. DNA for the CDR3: TGCGCCAGCAGCCAAGATCCAGGACAGGGGGCCTATGGCTACACCTTC. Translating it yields CASSQDPGQGAYGYTF.

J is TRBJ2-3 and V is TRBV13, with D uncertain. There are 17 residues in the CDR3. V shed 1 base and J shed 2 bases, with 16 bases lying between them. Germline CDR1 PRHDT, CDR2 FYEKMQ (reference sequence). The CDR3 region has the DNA TGTGCCAGCAGCTTAGAGTTGAGTATCCAGACCACAGATACGCAGTATTTT. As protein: CASSLELSIQTTDTQYF.

This CDR3 is CATSRPDSGPQETQYF. For the CDR3, the DNA is TGTGCCACCAGCAGACCCGACAGCGGCCCACAAGAGACCCAGTACTTC. The chain has TRBV15 and TRBJ2-5, with D perhaps being TRBD1 or TRBD2 (5 bases each). This CDR3 region has 16 residues. CDR1 is LNHNV, CDR2 YYDKDF, per germline (reference sequence). V was clipped by 2 bases and J by 2 bases, with 15 bases between them.

The CDR3 reads CASSLSGDQPQHF. The DNA for the CDR3 is TGTGCCAGCAGCTTATCGGGGGATCAGCCCCAGCATTTT. The chain employs TRBV7-8 and TRBJ1-5, with D perhaps TRBD1 (5 bases). V was pared by 2 bases and J by 5 bases, with 7 bases between. Per germline, CDR1 SGHVS and CDR2 FQNEAQ. The CDR3 loop spans 13 amino acids.